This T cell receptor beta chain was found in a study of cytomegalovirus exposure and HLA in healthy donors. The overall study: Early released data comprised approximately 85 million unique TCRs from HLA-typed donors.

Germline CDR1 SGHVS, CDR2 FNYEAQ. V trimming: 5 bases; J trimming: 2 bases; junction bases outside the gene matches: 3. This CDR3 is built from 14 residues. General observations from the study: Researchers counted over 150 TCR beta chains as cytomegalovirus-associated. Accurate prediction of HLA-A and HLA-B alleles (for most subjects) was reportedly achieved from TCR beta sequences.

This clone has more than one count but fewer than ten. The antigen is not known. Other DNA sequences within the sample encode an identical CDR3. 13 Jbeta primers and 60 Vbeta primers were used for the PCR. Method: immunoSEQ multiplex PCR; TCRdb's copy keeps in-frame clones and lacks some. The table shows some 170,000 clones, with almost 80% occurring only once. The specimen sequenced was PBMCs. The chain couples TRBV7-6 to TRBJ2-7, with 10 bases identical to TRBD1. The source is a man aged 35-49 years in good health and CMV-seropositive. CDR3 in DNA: TGTGCCAGCAGCCTCGGACAGGGGGCCTACGAGCAGTACTTC. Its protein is CASSLGQGAYEQYF.